A single sample gave rise to the 17 T cell receptor beta chains below, sequenced in a study of OX40 agonist ivuxolimab in advanced cancers. Sequencing was performed with immunoSEQ multiplex PCR; in TCRdb, only in-frame clones are kept and a portion is missing. The repertoire holds about 77,000 clones, with more than 70% as singletons. The sample was CD4+ or CD8+ T cells sorted from blood, taken in a trial of the OX40 agonist ivuxolimab. These receptor sequences come from an adult with an advanced solid tumor such as melanoma, head and neck, liver or kidney cancer.

The rearrangement links TRBV20-1 to TRBJ1-6; D not resolved. Trimming stripped 5 bases from V and 19 bases from J, with 18 bases between. Looked up from germline, CDR1 is DFQATT and CDR2 is SNEGSKA (reference sequence). This CDR3 has 11 residues. CDR3 in amino acids: CSAALGLESHF. The CDR3 nucleotides read TGCAGTGCTGCCTTGGGCCTAGAGAGTCACTTT.

The J gene is TRBJ1-5, the V gene TRBV7-8, with D possibly matching TRBD1 (6 bases). The ends were cut back, 2 bases at V and 5 bases at J, with 10 bases in the middle. Germline CDR1 is SGHVS and CDR2 is FQNEAQ. CDR3 length: 14 amino acids. The CDR3 DNA sequence: TGTGCCAGCAGCTTACTGGCAGGGGATCAGCCCCAGCATTTT. Translation gives CASSLLAGDQPQHF.

This clone is termed medium-sized. V gene TRBV14 combines with J gene TRBJ1-1; D remains unclear. With 2 bases removed from V and 5 bases from J, the gap between germline ends came to 9 bases. The V gene's germline CDR1 is SGHDN and CDR2 FVKESK. The CDR3 runs to 13 residues. The CDR3 coding sequence is TGTGCCAGCAGCCAAAGTAGTCGTACTGAAGCTTTCTTT. Translating it yields CASSQSSRTEAFF.

The J gene is TRBJ2-7, the V gene TRBV4-3; TRBD1 aligns across 9 bases. The CDR3 covers 16 residues. Germline V gene data show CDR1 as LGHNA and CDR2 as YSLEER. With V trimmed by 4 bases and J by 1 base, 8 bases remained unmatched. The CDR3 coding sequence is TGCGCCAGCAGCCGAACGGGGACAGGGCTTTCCTACGAGCAGTACTTC. It codes for CASSRTGTGLSYEQYF.

In its sample, this clone was seen a few times. This chain connects TRBV29-1 to TRBJ2-6; D tentatively fits TRBD1 or TRBD2 (5 bases each). Trimming stripped 7 bases from V and 4 bases from J, with 14 bases between. Germline CDR1 reads SQVTM; CDR2 reads ANQGSEA. This CDR3 comprises 14 residues. Here the CDR3 DNA reads TGCAGCGCGACTTTGGGGACCGGGGCCAACGTCCTGACTTTC. Amino acid sequence: CSATLGTGANVLTF.

The chain recombines TRBV5-1 with TRBJ1-6; TRBD1 matches 9 bases. Germline V gives CDR1 SGHRS, CDR2 YFSETQ. The CDR3 is 18 residues long. V lost 4 bases to trimming and J lost 4 bases; unmatched junction nucleotides: 12. CDR3 amino acids: CASSPGTGWENYNSPLHF. The CDR3 DNA reads TGCGCCAGCAGCCCGGGGACAGGGTGGGAAAATTATAATTCACCCCTCCACTTT.

The chain carries TRBV5-1 and TRBJ2-3, with TRBD2 matching over 11 bases. Trimming took 4 bases from V and 6 from J; bases not matched to a gene: 4. Per the germline V gene, CDR1 is SGHRS and CDR2 is YFSETQ. The CDR3 is 14 residues long. CDR3 sequence reads: CASSPGLAVDTQYF. CDR3 DNA: TGCGCCAGCAGCCCGGGACTAGCGGTCGATACGCAGTATTTT.

The V and J genes are TRBV2 and TRBJ1-5, with 11 nucleotides matching TRBD1. CDR3 length: 17 amino acids. Germline CDR1 reads SNHLY; CDR2 reads FYNNEI. The V segment lost 7 bases and the J segment 1 base; nucleotides outside the gene matches: 9. The CDR3 DNA reads TGTGCCAGCAAGCGGGACAGGGGGGGAAAAAGCAATCAGCCCCAGCATTTT. This translates into CASKRDRGGKSNQPQHF.

The rearrangement links TRBV13 to TRBJ2-5; 10 bases line up with TRBD1. Germline CDR1 reads PRHDT; CDR2 reads FYEKMQ (reference sequence). V shed 5 bases and J 5 bases; nucleotides not matched to a gene: 5. CDR3 length: 14 residues. CDR3 nucleotide sequence: TGTGCCAGCAGCGTGACAGGGGGCGGGGAGACCCAGTACTTC. Translation gives CASSVTGGGETQYF.

This clone has just one count. The rearrangement uses TRBV5-4 and TRBJ2-7; the D gene is possibly TRBD2 (6 bases). This CDR3 region has 15 residues. CDR1 is SGHNT and CDR2 is YYREEE in the germline V gene (reference sequence). The V end lost 3 bases, the J end lost 0 bases, and 13 bases lay between the germline ends. The CDR3 is CASSSGTASSYEQYF. The DNA of the CDR3 is TGTGCCAGCAGCTCAGGGACTGCCAGCTCCTACGAGCAGTACTTC.

V usage is TRBV6-5 and J usage is TRBJ2-3; D ambiguous. Per the germline V gene, CDR1 is MNHEY and CDR2 is SVGAGI. V gave up 2 bases and J gave up 0 bases, with 12 bases separating them. The length of the CDR3 is 16 residues. The CDR3 region is CASSYTAGPSTDTQYF. CDR3 nucleotides: TGTGCCAGCAGTTACACGGCCGGGCCTAGCACAGATACGCAGTATTTT.

The chain couples TRBV11-3 to TRBJ1-2; 9 bases fit TRBD1. The CDR3 is 13 amino acids. Germline assignment: CDR1 SGHNT and CDR2 YENEEA. V dropped 11 bases and J dropped 5; count of bases not matched to a gene: 9. In DNA, the CDR3 is TGTGCCGTGTCAGAGGACAGGGGATATGGCTACACCTTC. Its protein is CAVSEDRGYGYTF. The full variable domain, rest sourced from reference TRBV11-3 and TRBJ1-2, is EAGVVQSPRYKIIEKKQPVAFWCNPISGHNTLYWYLQNLGQGPELLIRYENEEAVDDSQLPKDRFSAERLKGVDSTLKIQPAELGDSAVYLCAVSEDRGYGYTFGSGTRLTVV.

V usage is TRBV19 and J usage is TRBJ2-7, with D maybe TRBD2 (5 bases). V dropped 5 bases and J dropped 3 bases, with 11 bases sitting between them. Germline V gives CDR1 LNHDA, CDR2 SQIVND (reference sequence). This CDR3 is built from 13 residues. The CDR3 loop reads CASSSRDNYEQYF. The CDR3 region has the DNA TGTGCCAGTAGTTCGAGGGATAACTACGAGCAGTACTTC.

This rearrangement joins TRBV5-4 to TRBJ1-5; 7 bases line up with TRBD1. Trimming cost V 0 bases and J 2 bases; bases outside gene matches: 5. Germline CDR1 SGHNT, CDR2 YYREEE (reference sequence). The CDR3 is 16 residues long. CDR3 sequence (DNA): TGTGCCAGCAGCTTGGGAGGGGGCGGGGGCAATCAGCCCCAGCATTTT. This codes for CASSLGGGGGNQPQHF. Full variable domain (rest looked up from reference TRBV5-4 and TRBJ1-5): ETGVTQSPTHLIKTRGQQVTLRCSSQSGHNTVSWYQQALGQGPQFIFQYYREEENGRGNFPPRFSGLQFPNYSSELNVNALELDDSALYLCASSLGGGGGNQPQHFGDGTRLSIL.

The chain joins TRBV5-6 to TRBJ2-2; 7 nucleotides line up with TRBD1. CDR3 size: 15 residues. Losses at the gene ends were 3 bases for V and 5 bases for J; bases not matched to a gene: 7. Germline V gene lookup returns CDR1 SGHDT and CDR2 YYEEEE. CDR3 nucleotide sequence: TGTGCCAGCAGCTCGCTTGACAGGGCAACCGGGGAGCTGTTTTTT. Its translation is CASSSLDRATGELFF.

In its sample, this clone was seen once. The chain recombines TRBV5-1 with TRBJ1-5; 7 bases agree with TRBD1. CDR1 is SGHRS, CDR2 YFSETQ, per germline. After removal of 4 bases from V and 1 base from J, the junction contained 5 bases not matched to a gene. CDR3 length equals 15 residues. As DNA, the CDR3 is TGCGCCAGCAGCGACGGACAGGAAAGCAATCAGCCCCAGCATTTT. Residues: CASSDGQESNQPQHF.

The chain employs TRBV25-1 and TRBJ1-2; D remains unclear. CDR3 length: 16 residues. Germline V gene sequence: CDR1 MGHDK, CDR2 SYGVNS. Trimming shortened V by 1 base and J by 4 bases, and 16 bases separated the two germline ends. The CDR3 coding sequence is TGTGCCAGCAGTGAATTGGACGGATCCAACACCTATGGCTACACCTTC. Translating it yields CASSELDGSNTYGYTF.